This T cell receptor (beta chain) is from a study of T cell responses to AZD1222 COVID-19 vaccine. The CDR3 sequence is 15 residues long. Germline CDR1 reads MNHEY; CDR2 reads SVGAGI. Deletions cut 4 bases from V and 4 bases from J, with 16 bases between. Data came from immunoSEQ multiplex PCR; TCRdb stores just in-frame clones and leaves some out. The repertoire has approximately 100,000 clones, 87% of them found once; the top ten carry roughly 4.4%. About this clone itself: Its antigen remains unknown.

General observations from the study: At study baseline, merely roughly 6 AZD1222 recipients were seropositive. Repertoire sampling happened only post peak T cell response. Following two doses of AZD1222, Spike-specific TCR breadth and depth rose. Reportedly, close to half of spike-specific TCRs are directed against unmutated variant regions.

The sequenced sample was peripheral blood, obtained 28 days after the second AZD1222 dose. This clonotype was sampled from an adult who received the AZD1222 COVID-19 vaccine. The chain carries TRBV6-5 and TRBJ1-2; D may be TRBD1 (6 bases). DNA for the CDR3: TGTGCCAGCAGTTCACCTCGAGGGGGGCGCTATGGCTACACCTTC. It specifies CASSSPRGGRYGYTF.